The 2 T cell receptor beta chains in this list originate from one sample, sequenced in a study of cytomegalovirus exposure and HLA in healthy donors. The PCR used 60 Vbeta and 13 Jbeta primers. Clones were sequenced by immunoSEQ multiplex PCR, and TCRdb holds only the in-frame ones, with some missing. The repertoire holds some 120,000 clones, with over 65% as singletons. Input material: PBMCs. The origin of the receptors is a female donor in good health and CMV-seronegative.

The CDR3 nucleotides read TGTGCCAGCAGTGAAGCGTCACTTATCACCGGGGAGCTGTTTTTT. Translating it yields CASSEASLITGELFF. The genes are TRBV6-1 and TRBJ2-2; D uncertain. The CDR3 sequence is 15 residues long. Per germline, CDR1 MNHNS and CDR2 SASEGT. V was trimmed by 0 bases and J by 4 bases, leaving 9 bases between them.

This chain links TRBV9 with TRBJ1-3; D possibly corresponds to TRBD1 (6 bases). V gave up 4 bases and J gave up 0 bases, with 14 bases separating them. The CDR3 is made up of 16 amino acids. Germline CDR1 is SGDLS and CDR2 is YYNGEE. CDR3: CASSPRTDSSGNTIYF. The CDR3 DNA reads TGTGCCAGCAGCCCCCGGACGGACAGCTCTGGAAACACCATATATTTT.